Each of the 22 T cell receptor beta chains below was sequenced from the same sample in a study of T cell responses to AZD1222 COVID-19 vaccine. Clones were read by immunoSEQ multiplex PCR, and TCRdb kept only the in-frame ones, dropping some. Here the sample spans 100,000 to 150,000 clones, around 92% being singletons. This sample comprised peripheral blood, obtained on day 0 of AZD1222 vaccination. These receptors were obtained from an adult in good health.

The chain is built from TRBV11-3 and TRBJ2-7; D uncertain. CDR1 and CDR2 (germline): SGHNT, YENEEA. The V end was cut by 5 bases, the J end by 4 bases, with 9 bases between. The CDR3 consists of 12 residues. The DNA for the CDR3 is TGTGCCAGCAGCGCGACCGGTTACGAGCAGTACTTC. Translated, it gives CASSATGYEQYF.

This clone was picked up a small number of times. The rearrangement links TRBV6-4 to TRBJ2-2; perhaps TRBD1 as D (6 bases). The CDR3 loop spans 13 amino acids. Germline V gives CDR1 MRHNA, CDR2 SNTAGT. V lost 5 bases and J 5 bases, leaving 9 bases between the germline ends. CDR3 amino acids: CASSRTGTGELFF. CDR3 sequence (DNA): TGTGCCAGCAGTCGTACAGGGACCGGGGAGCTGTTTTTT.

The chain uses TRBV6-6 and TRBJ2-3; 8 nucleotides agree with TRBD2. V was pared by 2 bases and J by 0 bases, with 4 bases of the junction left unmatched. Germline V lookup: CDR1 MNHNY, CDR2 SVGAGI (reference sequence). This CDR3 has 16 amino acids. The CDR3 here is CASSYRLAGSTDTQYF. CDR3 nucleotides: TGTGCCAGCAGTTACCGGCTAGCGGGCAGCACAGATACGCAGTATTTT.

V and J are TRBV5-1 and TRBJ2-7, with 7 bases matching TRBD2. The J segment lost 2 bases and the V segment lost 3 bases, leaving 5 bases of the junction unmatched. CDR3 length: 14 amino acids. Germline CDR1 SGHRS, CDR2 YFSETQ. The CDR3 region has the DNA TGCGCCAGCAGCTGGGGGAGGGGAACCTACGAGCAGTACTTC. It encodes CASSWGRGTYEQYF. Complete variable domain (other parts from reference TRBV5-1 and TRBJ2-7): KAGVTQTPRYLIKTRGQQVTLSCSPISGHRSVSWYQQTPGQGLQFLFEYFSETQRNKGNFPGRFSGRQFSNSRSEMNVSTLELGDSALYLCASSWGRGTYEQYFGPGTRLTVT.

CDR3 residues: CASSSGGFGSYNEQFF. CDR3 in DNA: TGTGCCAGCAGCTCAGGGGGTTTTGGGTCCTACAATGAGCAGTTCTTC. V is TRBV6-6 and J is TRBJ2-1; 7 nucleotides match TRBD1. Germline CDR1 reads MNHNY; CDR2 reads SVGAGI (reference sequence). The CDR3 totals 16 residues. V was pared by 6 bases and J by 1 base, with 9 bases of the junction left unmatched.

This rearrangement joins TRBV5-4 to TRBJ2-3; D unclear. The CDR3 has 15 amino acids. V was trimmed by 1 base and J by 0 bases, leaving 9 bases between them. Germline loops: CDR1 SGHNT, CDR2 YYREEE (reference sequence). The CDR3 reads CASSLTFYSTDTQYF. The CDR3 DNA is TGTGCCAGCAGCTTGACCTTCTATAGCACAGATACGCAGTATTTT.

The CDR3 DNA sequence: TGCGCCAGCAGCCTTGAGGCCGGGGGCGCAGCGAACACTGAAGCTTTCTTT. It codes for CASSLEAGGAANTEAFF. This sequence joins TRBV4-1 and TRBJ1-1, with D maybe TRBD1 (6 bases). CDR3 size: 17 residues. Germline V gene data show CDR1 as MGHRA and CDR2 as YSYEKL. Deletions cut 4 bases from V and 1 base from J, with 19 bases between.

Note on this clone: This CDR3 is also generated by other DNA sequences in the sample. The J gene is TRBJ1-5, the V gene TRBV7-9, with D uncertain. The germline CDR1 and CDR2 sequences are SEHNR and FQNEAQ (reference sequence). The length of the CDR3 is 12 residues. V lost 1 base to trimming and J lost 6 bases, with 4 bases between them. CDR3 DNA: TGTGCCAGCAGCTTAGGCACTCAGCCCCAGCATTTT. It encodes CASSLGTQPQHF.

This chain's CDR3 is CASSLSTSGRGEQFF. Here the CDR3 DNA reads TGTGCCAGCAGCTTGTCGACTAGCGGGAGGGGGGAGCAGTTCTTC. The chain employs TRBV5-4 and TRBJ2-1; 14 bases are shared with TRBD2. The CDR3 consists of 15 residues. The V segment lost 1 base and the J segment 10 bases; nucleotides outside the gene matches: 4. Germline loops: CDR1 SGHNT, CDR2 YYREEE (reference sequence).

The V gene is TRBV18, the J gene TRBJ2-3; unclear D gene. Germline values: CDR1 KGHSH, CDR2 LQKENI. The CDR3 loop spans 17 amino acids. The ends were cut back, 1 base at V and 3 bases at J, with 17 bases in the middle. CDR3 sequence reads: CASSPLLPPRKTDTQYF. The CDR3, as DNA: TGTGCCAGCTCACCACTCCTCCCACCGAGGAAAACAGATACGCAGTATTTT.

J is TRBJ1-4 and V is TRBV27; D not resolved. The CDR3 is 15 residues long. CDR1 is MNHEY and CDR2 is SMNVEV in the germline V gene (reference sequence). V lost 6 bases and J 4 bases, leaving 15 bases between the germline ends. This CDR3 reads CASSPPGIGNEKLFF. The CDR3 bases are TGTGCCAGCAGCCCCCCCGGGATTGGTAATGAAAAACTGTTTTTT.

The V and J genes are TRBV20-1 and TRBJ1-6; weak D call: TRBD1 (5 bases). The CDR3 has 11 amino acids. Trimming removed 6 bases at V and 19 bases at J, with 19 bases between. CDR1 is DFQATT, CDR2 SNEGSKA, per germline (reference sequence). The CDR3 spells CSASGRGVPHF. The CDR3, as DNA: TGCAGTGCCTCCGGCCGGGGGGTTCCTCACTTT.

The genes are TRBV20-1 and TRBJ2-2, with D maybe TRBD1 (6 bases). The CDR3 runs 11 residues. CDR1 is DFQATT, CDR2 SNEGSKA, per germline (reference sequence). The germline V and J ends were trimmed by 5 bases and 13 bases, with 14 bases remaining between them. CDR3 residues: CSAWTALGLFF. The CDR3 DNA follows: TGCAGTGCTTGGACAGCCCTTGGGCTGTTTTTT.

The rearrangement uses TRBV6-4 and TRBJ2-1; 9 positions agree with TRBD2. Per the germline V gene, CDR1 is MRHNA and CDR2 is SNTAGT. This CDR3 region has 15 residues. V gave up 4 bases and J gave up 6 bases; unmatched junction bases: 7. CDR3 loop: CASSVAGASLNEQFF. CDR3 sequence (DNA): TGTGCCAGCAGTGTAGCGGGAGCCTCCCTCAATGAGCAGTTCTTC.

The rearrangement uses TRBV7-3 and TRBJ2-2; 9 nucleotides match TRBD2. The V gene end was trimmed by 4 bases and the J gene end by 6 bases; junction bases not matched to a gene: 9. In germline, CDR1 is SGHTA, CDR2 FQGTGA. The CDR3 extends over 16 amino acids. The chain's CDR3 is CASSSMVAGGPGELFF. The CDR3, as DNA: TGTGCCAGCAGCTCCATGGTGGCGGGAGGGCCCGGGGAGCTGTTTTTT.

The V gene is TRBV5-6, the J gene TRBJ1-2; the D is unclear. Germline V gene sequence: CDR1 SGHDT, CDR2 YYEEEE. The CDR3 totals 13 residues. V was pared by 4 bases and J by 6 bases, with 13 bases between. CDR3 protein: CASSTNWEHGYTF. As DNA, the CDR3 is TGTGCCAGCAGCACCAACTGGGAGCATGGCTACACCTTC.

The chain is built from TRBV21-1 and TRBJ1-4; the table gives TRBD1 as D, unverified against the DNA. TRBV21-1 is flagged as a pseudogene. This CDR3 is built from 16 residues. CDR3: CASSKRLQGANEKLFF. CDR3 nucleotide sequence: TGTGCCAGCAGCAAAAGGCTACAGGGGGCTAATGAAAAACTGTTTTTT.

The DNA of the CDR3 is TGCGCCAGCAGCCAAGTTCCCTGGGCCTACGAGCAGTACTTC. Its protein product is CASSQVPWAYEQYF. V and J are TRBV4-1 and TRBJ2-7; D unclear. The CDR3 is 14 amino acids. Between the trimmed V and J ends, which lost 1 base and 2 bases, there was a span of 9 bases. Germline V gene sequence: CDR1 MGHRA, CDR2 YSYEKL.

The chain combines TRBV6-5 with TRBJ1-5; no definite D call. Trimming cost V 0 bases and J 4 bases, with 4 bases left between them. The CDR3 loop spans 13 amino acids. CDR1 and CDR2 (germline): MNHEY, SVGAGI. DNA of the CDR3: TGTGCCAGCAGTTACTCATGGAATCAGCCCCAGCATTTT. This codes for CASSYSWNQPQHF.

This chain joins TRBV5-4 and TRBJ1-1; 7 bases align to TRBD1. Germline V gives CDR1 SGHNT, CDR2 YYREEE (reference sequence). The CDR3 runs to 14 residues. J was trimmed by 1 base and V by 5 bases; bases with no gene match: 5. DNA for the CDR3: TGTGCCAGCAGTTTCGGACAGGAGAACACTGAAGCTTTCTTT. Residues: CASSFGQENTEAFF.

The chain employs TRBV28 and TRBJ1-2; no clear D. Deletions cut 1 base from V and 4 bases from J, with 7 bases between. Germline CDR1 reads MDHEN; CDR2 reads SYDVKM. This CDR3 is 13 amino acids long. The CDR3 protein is CASSLLGLYGYTF. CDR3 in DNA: TGTGCCAGCAGTTTATTAGGACTCTATGGCTACACCTTC.

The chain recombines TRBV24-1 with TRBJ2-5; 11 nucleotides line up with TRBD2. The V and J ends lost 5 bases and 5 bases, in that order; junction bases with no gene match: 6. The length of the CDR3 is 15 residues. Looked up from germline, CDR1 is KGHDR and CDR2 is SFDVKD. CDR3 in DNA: TGTGCCACCAGTGGAGTAGCGGGAGGGATTGAGACCCAGTACTTC. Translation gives CATSGVAGGIETQYF.